The rows below give T cell receptor beta chains drawn from one sample of a study of neurological immune-mediated disorders. One entry per CDR3 protein results from TCRdb running MiXCR on the 5' RACE reads. The table includes under 75,000 distinct CDR3 sequences, roughly 3% detected once. The sample was PBMCs. The receptors were sampled from a woman in her forties or fifties with multiple sclerosis. Both conserved end residues are part of each CDR3. The order of the fields is clone size, V gene, J gene, D gene, CDR3 DNA, CDR3 protein. D genes are given only for firm matches. Some rows have no size entry. The others give once, few or many, or a class for an expanded clone.

clone_size: many
v_call: TRBV7-9
j_call: TRBJ2-2
d_call: .
cdr3_nt: TGTGCCAGCAGCCCCGGGGAGCTGTTTTTT
cdr3_aa: CASSPGELFF

clone_size: many
v_call: TRBV20-1
j_call: TRBJ2-3
d_call: TRBD1
cdr3_nt: TGCAGTGCTACACAGGGGGATACGCAGTATTTT
cdr3_aa: CSATQGDTQYF

clone_size: many
v_call: TRBV29-1
j_call: TRBJ2-3
d_call: .
cdr3_nt: TGCAGCGTGAAGTCTCACACGACAACAGATACGCAGTATTTT
cdr3_aa: CSVKSHTTTDTQYF

clone_size: .
v_call: TRBV5-1
j_call: TRBJ2-3
d_call: .
cdr3_nt: TGCGCCAGCAGCTTGAGCGAGGGCAGAAGCGATACGCAGTATTTT
cdr3_aa: CASSLSEGRSDTQYF

clone_size: few
v_call: TRBV7-2
j_call: TRBJ2-5
d_call: .
cdr3_nt: TGTGCCAGCAGCCCAGGTTCCGGGACCTTCGGGACCCAGTACTTC
cdr3_aa: CASSPGSGTFGTQYF

clone_size: many
v_call: TRBV7-9
j_call: TRBJ1-2
d_call: .
cdr3_nt: TGTGCCAGCAGCTTAGGCGGGACAAATTATGGCTACACCTTC
cdr3_aa: CASSLGGTNYGYTF

clone_size: many
v_call: TRBV20-1
j_call: TRBJ2-3
d_call: TRBD1
cdr3_nt: TGCAGTGTTAGGGACAGGGAAAAAGATACGCAGTATTTT
cdr3_aa: CSVRDREKDTQYF

clone_size: many
v_call: TRBV5-1
j_call: TRBJ2-6
d_call: .
cdr3_nt: TGCGCCAGCAGCGGATACAGGTATACTGTTCCTGGGGCCAACGTCCTGACTTTC
cdr3_aa: CASSGYRYTVPGANVLTF

clone_size: many
v_call: TRBV4-3
j_call: TRBJ1-4
d_call: TRBD1
cdr3_nt: TGCGCCAGCAGCCCGGGGACAGGCCTTACAAATGAAAAACTGTTTTTT
cdr3_aa: CASSPGTGLTNEKLFF

clone_size: many
v_call: TRBV2
j_call: TRBJ1-6
d_call: TRBD1
cdr3_nt: TGTGCCAGCAGGAGGACAGGACTCTATAATTCACCCCTCCACTTT
cdr3_aa: CASRRTGLYNSPLHF

clone_size: many
v_call: TRBV5-1
j_call: TRBJ1-1
d_call: TRBD1
cdr3_nt: TGCGCCAGCAGCTCTTCAGGGGGCACCTTGAACACTGAAGCTTTCTTT
cdr3_aa: CASSSSGGTLNTEAFF

clone_size: few
v_call: TRBV19
j_call: TRBJ1-2
d_call: .
cdr3_nt: TGTGCCAGTAGTCTTGGGACTAACGGCTACACCTTC
cdr3_aa: CASSLGTNGYTF

clone_size: many
v_call: TRBV5-1
j_call: TRBJ2-6
d_call: .
cdr3_nt: TGCGCCAGCCAAGGGGGGACTGGGGCCAACGTCCTGACTTTC
cdr3_aa: CASQGGTGANVLTF

clone_size: many
v_call: TRBV20-1
j_call: TRBJ1-2
d_call: .
cdr3_nt: TGCAGTGCTGGCCGGGCGGGATATGGCTACACCTTC
cdr3_aa: CSAGRAGYGYTF

clone_size: many
v_call: TRBV9
j_call: TRBJ1-4
d_call: TRBD1
cdr3_nt: TGTGCCAGCAGCCCTGGGACAGGAAAAAATGAAAAACTGTTTTTT
cdr3_aa: CASSPGTGKNEKLFF

clone_size: many
v_call: TRBV5-1
j_call: TRBJ2-5
d_call: .
cdr3_nt: TGCGCCAGCAGCTTGGCCGCTTTTGAGACCCAGTACTTC
cdr3_aa: CASSLAAFETQYF

clone_size: many
v_call: TRBV12-3/TRBV12-4
j_call: TRBJ1-6
d_call: TRBD1
cdr3_nt: TGTGCCAGCAACGAAGCGGGCCCGAGGGACAGCTCCTATAATTCACCCCTCCACTTT
cdr3_aa: CASNEAGPRDSSYNSPLHF

clone_size: many
v_call: TRBV29-1
j_call: TRBJ1-1
d_call: .
cdr3_nt: TGCAGCGCCGAACATGGAGGCACTGAAGCTTTCTTT
cdr3_aa: CSAEHGGTEAFF

clone_size: .
v_call: TRBV6-1
j_call: TRBJ2-1
d_call: TRBD2
cdr3_nt: TGTGCCAGCAGATTGGGTGGAGCGGGGGGCTCAAATGAGCAGTTCTTC
cdr3_aa: CASRLGGAGGSNEQFF

clone_size: many
v_call: TRBV20-1
j_call: TRBJ1-1
d_call: TRBD1
cdr3_nt: TGCAGTGCTAGAGACCGGACAGGCCTCATGAACGCTGAAGCTTTCTTT
cdr3_aa: CSARDRTGLMNAEAFF

clone_size: many
v_call: TRBV20-1
j_call: TRBJ1-5
d_call: .
cdr3_nt: TGCAGTGCTCCCACAGGGAGAGGATATAGCAATCAGCCCCAGCATTTT
cdr3_aa: CSAPTGRGYSNQPQHF

clone_size: many
v_call: TRBV5-1
j_call: TRBJ2-1
d_call: TRBD2
cdr3_nt: TGCGCCAGCAGCTTACTAGCGGGGGAAAACTACAATGACCTGGAGCAGTTCTTC
cdr3_aa: CASSLLAGENYNDLEQFF